Described below is a single TCR beta chain sequence and its context. The entry originates in a study of technical replicates of blood from a few donors. V was pared by 5 bases and J by 3 bases, with 12 bases of the junction left unmatched. The germline V gene has CDR1 MNHEY and CDR2 SVGAGI. The CDR3 is 16 amino acids. Using immunoSEQ multiplex PCR, the repertoire was profiled, and TCRdb retains in-frame clones only, with some absent. Among approximately 70,000 clones listed, around nine tenths were seen once. This TCR was recovered from a human donor in good health. Sequenced input: T cells isolated from PBMCs. The chain uses TRBV6-5 and TRBJ2-7; 8 bases line up with TRBD1. This chain's CDR3 is CASSHFSDRGYYEQYF. In DNA form, the CDR3 reads TGTGCCAGCAGTCACTTCAGCGACAGGGGATACTACGAGCAGTACTTC.